This T cell receptor (beta chain) was captured in a study of T cell responses to AZD1222 COVID-19 vaccine. Findings of the study overall: Regions left unmutated in variants are reportedly the target of nearly half of spike-specific TCRs. Of the AZD1222 recipients, only five to seven were seropositive at baseline. Repertoire sampling was restricted to post-peak T cell response timepoints.

Produced via immunoSEQ multiplex PCR; TCRdb's table is partial and in-frame only. The top ten clones hold roughly 18% of a sample with about 75,000 clones, around 90% of them seen once. As concerns this clone: Its antigen is as yet unknown.

Specimen: peripheral blood, collected 28 days after the second AZD1222 dose. The TCR originated in an adult who received the AZD1222 COVID-19 vaccine.

The CDR3 DNA sequence: TGTGCCAGCAGGACCGGGACGGTGCAGTTCTTC. This encodes CASRTGTVQFF. The gene calls are TRBV6-5 and TRBJ2-1; either TRBD1 or TRBD2 may supply D (5 bases each). Between the trimmed V and J ends, which lost 6 bases and 12 bases, there was a span of 12 bases. Germline CDR1 and CDR2: MNHEY and SVGAGI. CDR3 length: 11 amino acids.